The 4 T cell receptor beta chains below were found in one sample sequenced in a study of blood T cell repertoires in COVID-19. Assay used: immunoSEQ multiplex PCR; TCRdb lists only in-frame clones, some missing. Here the sample spans 400,000 to 550,000 clones, approximately 90% being singletons. Sample: PBMCs or T cells enriched from blood (not recorded which). The receptors stem from a woman between 18 and 29 years old with acute COVID-19.

V is TRBV5-4 and J is TRBJ2-3, with TRBD2 identical over 7 bases. The CDR3 extends over 14 amino acids. Germline V gene data show CDR1 as SGHNT and CDR2 as YYREEE (reference sequence). Trimming took 3 bases from V and 2 from J; bases not matched to a gene: 3. CDR3 loop: CASSSSGSTDTQYF. In DNA, the CDR3 is TGTGCCAGCAGCTCTAGCGGATCCACAGATACGCAGTATTTT.

The rearrangement links TRBV2 to TRBJ2-1; 8 bases map to TRBD1. Germline CDR1 is SNHLY and CDR2 is FYNNEI. CDR3 length: 14 amino acids. J lost 5 bases, V lost 7 bases, and 7 bases had no gene match. CDR3 sequence (DNA): TGTGCCAGCACCCCCGACAGGGGTGACAATGAGCAGTTCTTC. Translation: CASTPDRGDNEQFF.

The rearrangement joins TRBV3-1 (or the pseudogene TRBV3-2) to TRBJ1-1; a possible D gene is TRBD1 (5 bases). V shed 2 bases and J shed 1 base, with 8 bases lying between them. Per germline, CDR1 LGHDT and CDR2 YNNKEL (reference sequence). The CDR3 sequence is 14 residues long. The CDR3 DNA reads TGTGCCAGCAGCCAATCAGGGAAGAACACTGAAGCTTTCTTT. It yields the protein CASSQSGKNTEAFF.

This clone was seen just once. This chain joins TRBV7-2 and TRBJ2-3; TRBD1 agrees at 9 bases. Per the germline V gene, CDR1 is SGHTA and CDR2 is FQGNSA. The junction had 3 bases not matched to a gene; V was cut back by 5 bases and J by 3 bases. CDR3 length: 14 residues. The CDR3 region has the DNA TGTGCCAGCAGCCCGGACAGGGGAACAGATACGCAGTATTTT. This translates into CASSPDRGTDTQYF.